This record covers a single TCR beta chain. V gave up 6 bases and J gave up 4 bases; unmatched junction bases: 1. This CDR3 comprises 12 residues. The germline gives CDR1 MNHEY, CDR2 SMNVEV (reference sequence). This sample is part of a study of blood T cell repertoires in COVID-19. On the study more broadly: Sample material is recorded as cDNA or gDNA derived from T cells, B-cell-depleted T cells, or PBMCs.

This table comes from immunoSEQ multiplex PCR, and its TCRdb copy is limited to in-frame clones, with some not included. The sample shows 150,000 to 250,000 clones, roughly 80% of them seen only once. This clonotype was obtained from a man aged 35-49 years who had recovered from COVID-19. J is TRBJ2-7 and V is TRBV27; 9 bases are a match to TRBD1. Material: PBMCs or T cells enriched from blood (not recorded which). CDR3 sequence: CASRTGGYEQYF. DNA for the CDR3: TGTGCCAGCAGGACAGGGGGTTACGAGCAGTACTTC.